A single sample is the source of the 14 T cell receptor beta chains below, sequenced in a study of cytomegalovirus exposure and HLA in healthy donors. 60 Vbeta and 13 Jbeta primers were used in PCR. The data were produced by immunoSEQ multiplex PCR, yet TCRdb's version contains in-frame clones alone and is incomplete. The repertoire holds approximately 75,000 clones, with 60% to 75% as singletons. Sequencing was done on a sample of PBMCs. These receptors originate from a man aged 40-55 years in good health and CMV-seropositive.

This chain joins TRBV19 and TRBJ1-5; 7 bases match TRBD1. Germline V CDR1 and CDR2: LNHDA, SQIVND (reference sequence). This CDR3 is built from 14 residues. Germline trimming cut 4 bases from V and 3 bases from J; bases unmatched to any gene: 3. DNA for the CDR3: TGTGCCAGTAGTAAGGACAGGAACAATCAGCCCCAGCATTTT. This translates into CASSKDRNNQPQHF.

The chain carries TRBV11-3 and TRBJ2-1, with D possibly matching TRBD1 (5 bases). The V and J ends lost 5 bases and 6 bases respectively, with 11 bases between them. The germline V gene encodes CDR1 SGHNT and CDR2 YENEEA. The CDR3 loop spans 13 amino acids. The CDR3 DNA follows: TGTGCCAGCAGCCAGGGCCGGTTCAATGAGCAGTTCTTC. The encoded protein is CASSQGRFNEQFF.

V is TRBV4-1 and J is TRBJ2-3; 9 bases fit TRBD1. The CDR3 is 15 amino acids. Germline-derived CDR1 and CDR2 are MGHRA and YSYEKL. V dropped 4 bases and J dropped 3; count of bases not matched to a gene: 5. The CDR3 is CASSRPGQGTDTQYF. Written as DNA, the CDR3 is TGCGCCAGCAGCCGACCGGGACAGGGTACAGATACGCAGTATTTT.

This clone was seen only a few times. This chain joins TRBV18 and TRBJ1-2, with D perhaps matching TRBD1 (5 bases). There are 14 residues in the CDR3. Trimming removed 5 bases from V and 6 bases from J, with 16 bases in between. CDR1 is KGHSH and CDR2 is LQKENI in the germline V gene. The CDR3 here is CASSSLSQGNGYTF. In DNA form, the CDR3 reads TGTGCCAGCTCATCATTGTCGCAGGGTAATGGCTACACCTTC.

This chain uses TRBV4-3 with TRBJ2-7; TRBD1 is a possible D gene (5 bases). CDR3 length: 13 residues. CDR1 is LGHNA and CDR2 is YSLEER in the germline V gene. Trimming cost V 2 bases and J 3 bases, with 8 bases left between them. Here the CDR3 DNA reads TGCGCCAGCAGCCAACGGACAAGCTACGAGCAGTACTTC. Translation: CASSQRTSYEQYF.

This chain uses TRBV11-2 with TRBJ1-1; D is possibly TRBD1 (5 bases). This CDR3 spans 19 amino acids. The ends were cut back, 0 bases at V and 0 bases at J, with 20 bases in the middle. The germline V gene has CDR1 SGHAT and CDR2 FQNNGV. The CDR3 reads CASSLDPSGGLGVNTEAFF. For the CDR3, the DNA is TGTGCCAGCAGCTTAGATCCGAGCGGGGGTTTGGGGGTGAACACTGAAGCTTTCTTT.

This chain uses TRBV28 with TRBJ1-5; D is uncertain. The CDR3 totals 15 residues. Germline CDR1 MDHEN, CDR2 SYDVKM. Trimming shortened V by 4 bases and J by 4 bases, and 14 bases separated the two germline ends. Written as DNA, the CDR3 is TGTGCCAGCAGTTCCCATAGCGGGGTAAATCAGCCCCAGCATTTT. It translates to CASSSHSGVNQPQHF.

This rearrangement joins TRBV28 to TRBJ2-7; 10 positions agree with TRBD1. The ends lost 6 bases at V and 7 bases at J; junction bases unmatched: 15. CDR3 length equals 16 residues. The germline CDR1 and CDR2 sequences are MDHEN and SYDVKM. Here the CDR3 reads CASSPGQGSPRLEQYF. The DNA for the CDR3 is TGTGCCAGCAGCCCGGGACAGGGGTCCCCCCGGTTAGAGCAGTACTTC.

The chain uses TRBV4-1 and TRBJ1-4, with D unresolved. Trimming took off 1 base at V and 10 bases at J, with 16 bases between the two ends. Germline values: CDR1 MGHRA, CDR2 YSYEKL. The CDR3 has 15 amino acids. The CDR3 region is CASSQGQFIGGKLFF. CDR3 sequence (DNA): TGCGCCAGCAGCCAAGGCCAGTTCATTGGAGGAAAACTGTTTTTT.

In this sample, this clone turned up a few times. The chain is built from TRBV4-1 and TRBJ1-2, with TRBD1 matching over 12 bases. V lost 5 bases and J lost 6; bases outside the gene matches: 7. The CDR3 totals 15 residues. Looked up from germline, CDR1 is MGHRA and CDR2 is YSYEKL. This CDR3 reads CASSEVGTGGDGYTF. As DNA, the CDR3 is TGCGCCAGCAGCGAAGTGGGGACAGGGGGCGATGGCTACACCTTC.

The chain carries TRBV20-1 and TRBJ2-7; D possibly corresponds to TRBD1 (6 bases). V dropped 6 bases and J dropped 3 bases, with 9 bases sitting between them. This CDR3 spans 11 amino acids. From germline, CDR1 is DFQATT and CDR2 SNEGSKA (reference sequence). The CDR3 coding sequence is TGCAGTGCAAGACAGGACTACGAGCAGTACTTC. Protein product: CSARQDYEQYF.

The chain carries TRBV6-1 and TRBJ2-7; D might be TRBD1 (6 bases). Germline V gene lookup returns CDR1 MNHNS and CDR2 SASEGT. The CDR3 covers 12 residues. V gave up 8 bases and J gave up 4 bases, with 12 bases separating them. DNA for the CDR3: TGTGCCAGCGTCGGGACACTTTACGAGCAGTACTTC. Translating gives CASVGTLYEQYF.

The rearrangement uses TRBV30 and TRBJ2-2; 9 bases fit TRBD1. The CDR3 contains 14 residues. V shed 0 bases and J 5 bases; nucleotides not matched to a gene: 1. Germline assignment: CDR1 GTSNPN and CDR2 SVGIG (reference sequence). The CDR3 DNA follows: TGTGCCTGGAGTGTAGACAGGGGGACCGGGGAGCTGTTTTTT. Translation gives CAWSVDRGTGELFF.

This clone was detected only once. The chain combines TRBV27 with TRBJ1-6; 9 nucleotides line up with TRBD1. The CDR3 covers 16 residues. Germline assignment: CDR1 MNHEY and CDR2 SMNVEV (reference sequence). The V gene end was trimmed by 3 bases and the J gene end by 6 bases; junction bases not matched to a gene: 6. The CDR3 DNA reads as TGTGCCAGCAGTTTGTTTGGACAGGGGATTAATTCACCCCTCCACTTT. Translation: CASSLFGQGINSPLHF.